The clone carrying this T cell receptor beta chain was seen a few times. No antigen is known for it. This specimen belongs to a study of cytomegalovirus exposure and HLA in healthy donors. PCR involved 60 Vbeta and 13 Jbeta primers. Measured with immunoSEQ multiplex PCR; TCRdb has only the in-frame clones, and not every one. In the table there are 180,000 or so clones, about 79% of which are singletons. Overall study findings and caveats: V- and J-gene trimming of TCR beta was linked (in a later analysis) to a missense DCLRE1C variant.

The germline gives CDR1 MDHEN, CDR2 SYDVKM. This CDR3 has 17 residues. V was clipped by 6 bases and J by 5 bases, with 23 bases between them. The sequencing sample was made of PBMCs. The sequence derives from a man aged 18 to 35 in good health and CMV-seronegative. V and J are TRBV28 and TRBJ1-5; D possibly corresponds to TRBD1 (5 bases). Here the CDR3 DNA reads TGTGCCAGCAGAGCATTCGGGAAGGCAGGGAGGCATCAGCCCCAGCATTTT. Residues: CASRAFGKAGRHQPQHF.